One and the same sample provided the 2 T cell receptor beta chains below, sequenced in a study of cytomegalovirus exposure and HLA in healthy donors. Measured with immunoSEQ multiplex PCR; TCRdb has only the in-frame clones, and not every one. The data contain some 130,000 clones, roughly 79% of them singletons. Sequenced sample: PBMCs. The receptor source for this set is a man aged 30-40 years in good health and CMV-seropositive.

This clone appeared a single time. The chain couples TRBV6-5 to TRBJ2-1, with D tentatively TRBD1 (6 bases). V was cut by 10 bases and J by 2 bases, with 15 bases left in between. The CDR3 contains 14 residues. CDR1 is MNHEY and CDR2 is SVGAGI in the germline V gene. The CDR3 DNA reads as TGTGCCACCCAGACAGGCGTGGCCTACAATGAGCAGTTCTTC. Amino acids: CATQTGVAYNEQFF.

CDR3 DNA sequence: TGTGCCAGCAGTGGCTGGTTGGGCGAAGCTTTCTTT. This encodes CASSGWLGEAFF. The chain recombines TRBV27 with TRBJ1-1; no definite D call. Germline CDR1 and CDR2: MNHEY and SMNVEV (reference sequence). The ends were cut back, 5 bases at V and 8 bases at J, with 12 bases in the middle. The CDR3 has 12 residues.